The T cell receptor (beta chain) under discussion was sequenced for a study of cytomegalovirus exposure and HLA in healthy donors. This clone was counted between two and nine times. The antigen is undetermined. This CDR3 region has 17 residues. Germline V CDR1 and CDR2: MNHNS, SASEGT. Trimming removed 2 bases from V and 7 bases from J, with 23 bases in between. General study points: Other equally common chains were less clonally expanded than HLA-associated TCR beta chains, a later analysis showed.

PCR involved 60 Vbeta and 13 Jbeta primers. Libraries were prepared by immunoSEQ multiplex PCR; TCRdb keeps only in-frame clonotypes and omits some of them. The data contain 200,000 to 250,000 clones, around 85% of them singletons. Sample: PBMCs. The sequence was obtained from a human donor in good health. The rearrangement joins TRBV6-1 to TRBJ1-1; D unclear. The CDR3 coding sequence is TGTGCCAGCAGTGAAAGTGCCGTTAAGCATTCCAGACTTGAAGCTTTCTTT. This encodes CASSESAVKHSRLEAFF.